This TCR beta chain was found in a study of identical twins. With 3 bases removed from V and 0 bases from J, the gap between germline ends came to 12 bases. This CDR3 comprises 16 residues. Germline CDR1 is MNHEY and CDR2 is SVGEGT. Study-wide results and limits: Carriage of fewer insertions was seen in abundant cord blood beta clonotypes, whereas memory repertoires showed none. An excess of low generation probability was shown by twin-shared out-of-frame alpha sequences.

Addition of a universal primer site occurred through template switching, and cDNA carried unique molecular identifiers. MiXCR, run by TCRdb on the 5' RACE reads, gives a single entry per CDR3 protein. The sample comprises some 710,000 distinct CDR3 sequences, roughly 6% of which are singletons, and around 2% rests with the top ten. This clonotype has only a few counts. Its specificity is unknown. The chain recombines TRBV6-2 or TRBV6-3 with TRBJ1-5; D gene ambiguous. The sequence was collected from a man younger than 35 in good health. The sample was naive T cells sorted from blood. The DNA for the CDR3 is TGTGCCAGCAGTTATGGCGCAGGCTTTAGCAATCAGCCCCAGCATTTT. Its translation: CASSYGAGFSNQPQHF.